The rows below give T cell receptor beta chains drawn from one sample of a study of blood T cell repertoires in COVID-19. Profiled with immunoSEQ multiplex PCR; TCRdb holds only in-frame clones, not every one. The table has 70,000 to 80,000 clones, around 79% seen once. The source material was peripheral blood. These TCRs come from a middle-aged man with acute or convalescent COVID-19. Both conserved end residues are part of each CDR3.

j_gene: TRBJ2-7
v_gene: TRBV11-1
CDR3aa: CASSLRTGARYEQYF

j_gene: TRBJ2-7
v_gene: TRBV19
CDR3aa: CASSVGTLNYEQYF

j_gene: TRBJ1-6
v_gene: TRBV3-1/TRBV3-2
CDR3aa: CASSQDRRSPLHF

j_gene: TRBJ1-2
v_gene: TRBV6-5
CDR3aa: CASRDGAGYGYTF

j_gene: TRBJ1-1
v_gene: TRBV27
CDR3aa: CASFRQGSTEAFF

j_gene: TRBJ2-6
v_gene: TRBV10-3
CDR3aa: CAITGTGASGANVLTF

j_gene: TRBJ1-5
v_gene: TRBV10-2
CDR3aa: CASSESRTGPNSNQPQHF

j_gene: TRBJ2-7
v_gene: TRBV12-3/TRBV12-4
CDR3aa: CASRNLREQYF

j_gene: TRBJ1-6
v_gene: TRBV28
CDR3aa: CASSPYRGSAYNSPLHF

j_gene: TRBJ1-1
v_gene: TRBV7-2
CDR3aa: CASTRDRASTEAFF

j_gene: TRBJ1-2
v_gene: TRBV7-2
CDR3aa: CASSLVAGSYYGYTF

j_gene: TRBJ1-1
v_gene: TRBV6-1
CDR3aa: CASSENRGRTEAFF

j_gene: TRBJ1-4
v_gene: TRBV2
CDR3aa: CASSEALQNEKLFF

j_gene: TRBJ2-1
v_gene: TRBV6-6
CDR3aa: CASTAPGMGGQNEQFF

j_gene: TRBJ2-5
v_gene: TRBV4-3
CDR3aa: CASSQGTLGQGRGETQYF

j_gene: TRBJ1-2
v_gene: TRBV7-2
CDR3aa: CASSAGQGFNYGYTF

j_gene: TRBJ2-7
v_gene: TRBV30
CDR3aa: CAWRGQGFYEQYF

j_gene: TRBJ1-2
v_gene: TRBV18
CDR3aa: CASSPWAGRGSDGYTF

j_gene: TRBJ1-5
v_gene: TRBV6-1
CDR3aa: CASSELEGAGNQPQHF

j_gene: TRBJ1-1
v_gene: TRBV5-1
CDR3aa: CASSPGLQGRYTEAFF

j_gene: TRBJ1-5
v_gene: TRBV12-3/TRBV12-4
CDR3aa: CASKGGNQPQHF

j_gene: TRBJ1-1
v_gene: TRBV19
CDR3aa: CASSIGGNTEAFF

j_gene: TRBJ2-1
v_gene: TRBV9
CDR3aa: CASNSRQGTYNEQFF

j_gene: TRBJ2-3
v_gene: TRBV6-6
CDR3aa: CASRSQDRDTQYF

j_gene: TRBJ1-1
v_gene: TRBV18
CDR3aa: CASSPRQGHPMNTEAFF

j_gene: TRBJ1-2
v_gene: TRBV10-1
CDR3aa: CASSEIRTGGYTF

j_gene: TRBJ2-1
v_gene: TRBV19
CDR3aa: CASTKGQGVYEQFF

j_gene: TRBJ2-1
v_gene: TRBV6-2/TRBV6-3
CDR3aa: CASSYGGSGEQFF

j_gene: TRBJ2-1
v_gene: TRBV2
CDR3aa: CASWSGTSRSNEQFF

j_gene: TRBJ1-2
v_gene: TRBV7-2
CDR3aa: CASSSDRGRRTNYGYTF

j_gene: TRBJ2-7
v_gene: TRBV28
CDR3aa: CASGRDGGWEQYF

j_gene: TRBJ2-4
v_gene: TRBV5-8
CDR3aa: CASSLSGWRQNIQYF

j_gene: TRBJ2-7
v_gene: TRBV5-6
CDR3aa: CASSQTAEQYF

j_gene: TRBJ2-2
v_gene: TRBV19
CDR3aa: CASKSRGDTGELFF

j_gene: TRBJ2-7
v_gene: TRBV6-1
CDR3aa: CASSDTSGSYEQYF

j_gene: TRBJ1-1
v_gene: TRBV27
CDR3aa: CASSLRLGRNTEAFF

j_gene: TRBJ1-5
v_gene: TRBV2
CDR3aa: CASSRTGGQDRPQHF

j_gene: TRBJ2-1
v_gene: TRBV5-4
CDR3aa: CASSPGTSSNNEQFF

j_gene: TRBJ1-1
v_gene: TRBV6-5
CDR3aa: CASRDTANTEAFF

j_gene: TRBJ2-2
v_gene: TRBV5-4
CDR3aa: CASSEGGSLLANTGELFF

j_gene: TRBJ2-5
v_gene: TRBV9
CDR3aa: CASSVTSGRAETQYF

j_gene: TRBJ1-5
v_gene: TRBV28
CDR3aa: CASNSNRVGGNQPQHF

j_gene: TRBJ1-1
v_gene: TRBV11-2
CDR3aa: CASSHTRIEAFF

j_gene: TRBJ2-7
v_gene: TRBV5-4
CDR3aa: CASSPRGTHREEQYF

j_gene: TRBJ1-5
v_gene: TRBV19
CDR3aa: CASSPPPGQGWVQPQHF

j_gene: TRBJ2-7
v_gene: TRBV7-8
CDR3aa: CASSLASRQGAYEQYF

j_gene: TRBJ2-7
v_gene: TRBV7-9
CDR3aa: CASSLKLAGVPYEQYF